Listed below are T cell receptor beta chains from one sample, sequenced in a study of early T cells in non-severe SARS-CoV-2 infection. TCRdb re-called the 5' RACE reads through MiXCR, storing one row per CDR3 protein. The table lists about 81,000 distinct CDR3 sequences, 5.5% to 7.5% of them singletons, with roughly 8.4% in the top ten. Sequencing was carried out using whole blood. These receptors originate from an adult who was a healthcare worker with PCR-confirmed SARS-CoV-2 infection or an uninfected control (not recorded which). CDR3s include the opening cysteine and the closing phenylalanine or tryptophan. D genes are given only for firm matches. Part of the rows lack a size; the others show once, few, many or a class for expanded clones.

D	J	V	size	length	DNA	CDR3
.	TRBJ2-3	TRBV7-2	many	13	TGTGCCAGCAGCTCCAGATACGGGGATACGCAGTATTTT	CASSSRYGDTQYF
TRBD1	TRBJ1-6	TRBV10-2	once	16	TGCGCCAGCCGATGGGACAGGGCGGAAAATAATTCACCCCTCCACTTT	CASRWDRAENNSPLHF
.	TRBJ1-2	TRBV10-2	many	14	TGCGCCAGCAGTGAAGGGGTACAGGGCTATGGCTACACCTTC	CASSEGVQGYGYTF
.	TRBJ1-1	TRBV5-6	many	13	TGTGCCAGCAGCTTGGTCTGGAACACTGAAGCTTTCTTT	CASSLVWNTEAFF
TRBD1	TRBJ2-2	TRBV5-1	few	15	TGCGCCAGCAGCTTCTTTCAGGGGGCCGCCGGGGAGCTGTTTTTT	CASSFFQGAAGELFF
.	TRBJ1-1	TRBV7-6	many	14	TGTGCCAGCAGCTTAGGGTCGGGGGACACTGAAGCTTTCTTT	CASSLGSGDTEAFF
.	TRBJ2-2	TRBV6-6	.	13	TGTGCCAGCAGTTACGGGGGGCCCGGGGAGCTGTTTTTT	CASSYGGPGELFF
TRBD1	TRBJ2-7	TRBV15	many	13	TGTGCCACCAGCCACAGGGGATTCTACGAGCAGTACTTC	CATSHRGFYEQYF
.	TRBJ2-1	TRBV18	.	12	TGTGCCAGCTCTGGAGTTTACAATGAGCAGTTCTTC	CASSGVYNEQFF
.	TRBJ2-7	TRBV20-1	.	15	TGCAGTGCTAGAGATATCCGGCCAAGCTCCTACGAGCAGTACTTC	CSARDIRPSSYEQYF
.	TRBJ2-3	TRBV27	few	16	TGTGCCAGCAGTGGAAGGACAACAGGTCTCTCAGATACGCAGTATTTT	CASSGRTTGLSDTQYF
TRBD1	TRBJ2-6	TRBV4-1	many	20	TGCGCCAGCAGCCGCCTACCGGGACAGGGGGCTTTAGATGGGGCCAACGTCCTGACTTTC	CASSRLPGQGALDGANVLTF
TRBD1	TRBJ2-2	TRBV27	many	16	TGTGCCAGCACCAATAGGACAGGGTTTCGGACCGGGGAGCTGTTTTTT	CASTNRTGFRTGELFF
.	TRBJ2-1	TRBV2	.	11	TGTGCCAGCAAGATAGGCAATGAGCAGTTCTTC	CASKIGNEQFF
.	TRBJ2-7	TRBV5-6	.	13	TGTGCCAGCAGCTTGCTGACGGGTTACGAGCAGTACTTC	CASSLLTGYEQYF
.	TRBJ1-1	TRBV7-9	many	16	TGTGCCAGCAGCCCACATTTGGGGCTGGTCGGGGCTGAAGCTTTCTTT	CASSPHLGLVGAEAFF
.	TRBJ2-7	TRBV6-5	few	13	TGTGCCAGCAGTTACTCCCCAGGGGTCGAGCAGTACTTC	CASSYSPGVEQYF
TRBD1	TRBJ2-7	TRBV19	few	15	TGTGCCAGTAGTATTGGGAGACAGGGGGCGAGGGAGCAGTACTTC	CASSIGRQGAREQYF
.	TRBJ2-7	TRBV7-2	many	11	TGTGCCAGCAGCCCCGCGTACGAGCAGTACTTC	CASSPAYEQYF
TRBD2	TRBJ2-1	TRBV7-2	many	16	TGTGCCAGCAGAGAACAAGCGGGAGTGTCGTACAATGAGCAGTTCTTC	CASREQAGVSYNEQFF
.	TRBJ1-1	TRBV20-1	many	13	TGCAGTGTGAAAGATGCGGTGAACACTGAAGCTTTCTTT	CSVKDAVNTEAFF
TRBD1	TRBJ2-3	TRBV11-2	few	12	TGTGCCAGCAGCCAACGACAGGGATTGGTGTATTTT	CASSQRQGLVYF
TRBD1	TRBJ2-7	TRBV7-9	few	14	TGTGCCAGCAGCTTAGACGGGACAGGGCGCGAGCAGTACTTC	CASSLDGTGREQYF
.	TRBJ2-2	TRBV6-6	.	11	TGTGCCAGCGGATACACCGGGGAGCTGTTTTTT	CASGYTGELFF
TRBD1	TRBJ2-5	TRBV29-1	.	13	TGCAGCGTTGCCCTCGGACAGGGAGAGACCCAGTACTTC	CSVALGQGETQYF
.	TRBJ2-5	TRBV12-3/TRBV12-4	many	14	TGTGCCAGCAGTTTAGCGGGAGCTGAAGAGACCCAGTACTTC	CASSLAGAEETQYF
TRBD2	TRBJ2-1	TRBV5-1	many	16	TGCGCCAGCAGCTTGGGGACTAGCGGGATATTCAATGAGCAGTTCTTC	CASSLGTSGIFNEQFF
.	TRBJ2-7	TRBV11-2	many	14	TGTGCCAGCAGCTTGGGGCTAGGATATTACGAGCAGTACTTC	CASSLGLGYYEQYF
.	TRBJ2-1	TRBV6-2/TRBV6-3	.	15	TGTGCCAGCATAAATCCGGACAAGGGGCTTAGGGAGCAGTTCTTC	CASINPDKGLREQFF
TRBD2	TRBJ2-7	TRBV20-1	.	16	TGCAGTGCCACGGGACTAGCGGGGGATAGCTCCTACGAGCAGTACTTC	CSATGLAGDSSYEQYF
TRBD1	TRBJ2-7	TRBV15	few	15	TGTGCCACCAGCAGGGGTTGGACAGGGGGCTACGAGCAGTACTTC	CATSRGWTGGYEQYF
TRBD2	TRBJ2-2	TRBV6-2/TRBV6-3	.	14	TGTGCCAGCAGTCCACCAGGGAGGGCCGGGGAGCTGTTTTTT	CASSPPGRAGELFF
.	TRBJ2-5	TRBV6-5	many	14	TGTGCCAGCAGTTACGGGGGACCACAAGAGACCCAGTACTTC	CASSYGGPQETQYF
.	TRBJ1-1	TRBV6-1	many	14	TGTGCCAGCACTCCTCAGCCCCGGGACACTGAAGCTTTCTTT	CASTPQPRDTEAFF
TRBD1	TRBJ2-7	TRBV11-1	few	13	TGTGCCAGCAGCTACCGACAGGGCTACGAGCAGTACTTC	CASSYRQGYEQYF
.	TRBJ2-6	TRBV6-1	few	14	TGTGCCAGCAGTGTGGGGTTTGGGGCCAACGTCCTGACTTTC	CASSVGFGANVLTF
TRBD2	TRBJ2-7	TRBV5-1	many	16	TGCGCCAGCAGCTTGGGGACTAGCGCGAACTCCTACGAGCAGTACTTC	CASSLGTSANSYEQYF
.	TRBJ2-4	TRBV11-2	few	16	TGTGCCAGCAGCGTACCGGGAGTGATAGCCAAAAACATTCAGTACTTC	CASSVPGVIAKNIQYF
.	TRBJ2-1	TRBV20-1	few	10	TGCAGTGCTAGCGACAATGAGCAGTTCTTC	CSASDNEQFF
.	TRBJ1-6	TRBV30	many	17	TGTGCCTGGAGAAAGGGAGGGGGTGGCTCCTATAATTCACCCCTCCACTTT	CAWRKGGGGSYNSPLHF
.	TRBJ2-1	TRBV20-1	many	14	TGCAGTGCGAAAATCCCGGGGATCGGCAATGAGCAGTTCTTC	CSAKIPGIGNEQFF
TRBD2	TRBJ2-2	TRBV6-5	few	16	TGTGCCAGCAGCCGAGGGTTGCGGGGGGGCACCGGGGAGCTGTTTTTT	CASSRGLRGGTGELFF